What follows describes a single T cell receptor beta chain. The antigen remains undetermined. Researchers ran the PCR with 60 Vbeta and 13 Jbeta primers. Sequencing was performed with immunoSEQ multiplex PCR; in TCRdb, only in-frame clones are kept and a portion is missing. The sample has roughly 160,000 clones, nearly 80% seen once. Germline V lookup: CDR1 SNHLY, CDR2 FYNNEI. This CDR3 has 12 amino acids. With 5 bases removed from V and 3 bases from J, the gap between germline ends came to 5 bases. The entry originates in a study of cytomegalovirus exposure and HLA in healthy donors. Study-wide findings and caveats: A further, later analysis showed that HLA-associated TCR beta chains (compared with equally common others) were more clonally expanded. Associated with cytomegalovirus, according to the listing, were some 180 TCR beta chains. In a later analysis, TCR beta V- and J-gene trimming was associated with a missense DCLRE1C variant.

The sample was PBMCs. The sequence derives from a man younger than 35 in good health and CMV-seropositive. The J gene is TRBJ1-5, the V gene TRBV2, with D unclear. The CDR3 nucleotides are TGTGCCAGCAGTCCAGACAATCAGCCCCAGCATTTT. Residues: CASSPDNQPQHF.